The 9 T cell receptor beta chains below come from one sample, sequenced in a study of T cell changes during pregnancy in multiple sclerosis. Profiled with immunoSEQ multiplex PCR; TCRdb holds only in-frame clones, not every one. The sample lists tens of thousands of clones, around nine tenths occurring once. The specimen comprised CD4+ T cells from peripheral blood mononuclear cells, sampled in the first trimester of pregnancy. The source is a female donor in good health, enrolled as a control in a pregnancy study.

The CDR3, as DNA: TGTGCCACCAGCCGACAGGGGGTAGTGGCCGGGGAGCTGTTTTTT. Translating it yields CATSRQGVVAGELFF. This sequence joins TRBV15 and TRBJ2-2; 9 bases agree with TRBD1. The V gene end was trimmed by 5 bases and the J gene end by 6 bases; junction bases not matched to a gene: 7. This CDR3 has 15 residues. Germline CDR1 is LNHNV and CDR2 is YYDKDF (reference sequence).

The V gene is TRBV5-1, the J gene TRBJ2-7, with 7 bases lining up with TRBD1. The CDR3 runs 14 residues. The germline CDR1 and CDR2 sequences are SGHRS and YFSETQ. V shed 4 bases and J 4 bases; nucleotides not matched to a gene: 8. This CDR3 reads CASSRTGTVYEQYF. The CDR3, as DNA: TGCGCCAGCAGCCGTACCGGGACAGTGTACGAGCAGTACTTC.

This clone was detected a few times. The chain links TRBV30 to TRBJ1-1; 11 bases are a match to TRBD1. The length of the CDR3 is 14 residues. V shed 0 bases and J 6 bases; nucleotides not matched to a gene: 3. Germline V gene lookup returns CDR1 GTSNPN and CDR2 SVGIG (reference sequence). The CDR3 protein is CAWSVLGQGAEAFF. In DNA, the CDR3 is TGTGCCTGGAGTGTACTGGGACAGGGGGCTGAAGCTTTCTTT. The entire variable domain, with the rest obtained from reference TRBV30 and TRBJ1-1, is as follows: SQTIHQWPATLVQPVGSPLSLECTVEGTSNPNLYWYRQAAGRGLQLLFYSVGIGQISSEVPQNLSASRPQDRQFILSSKKLLLSDSGFYLCAWSVLGQGAEAFFGQGTRLTVV.

The CDR3 sequence: CASSLKRQYQETQYF. The CDR3 DNA follows: TGTGCCAGCAGCTTAAAGCGGCAGTACCAAGAGACCCAGTACTTC. The J gene is TRBJ2-5, the V gene TRBV7-8, with D maybe TRBD2 (5 bases). Germline V gene data show CDR1 as SGHVS and CDR2 as FQNEAQ. With 2 bases removed from V and 0 bases from J, the gap between germline ends came to 10 bases. The CDR3 spans 15 residues.

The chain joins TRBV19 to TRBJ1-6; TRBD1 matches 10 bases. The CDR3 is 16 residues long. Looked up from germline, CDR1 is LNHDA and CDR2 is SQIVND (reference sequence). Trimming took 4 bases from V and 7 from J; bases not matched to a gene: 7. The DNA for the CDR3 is TGTGCCAGTAGTAGAGGGACAGGGGCGAGAAATTCACCCCTCCACTTT. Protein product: CASSRGTGARNSPLHF.

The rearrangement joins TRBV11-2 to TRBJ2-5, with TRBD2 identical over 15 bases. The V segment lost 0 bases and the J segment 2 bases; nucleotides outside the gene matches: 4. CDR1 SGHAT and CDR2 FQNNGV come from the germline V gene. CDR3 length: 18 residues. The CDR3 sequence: CASSLEGTSGGRQETQYF. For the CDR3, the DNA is TGTGCCAGCAGCTTAGAAGGGACTAGCGGGGGGCGGCAAGAGACCCAGTACTTC.

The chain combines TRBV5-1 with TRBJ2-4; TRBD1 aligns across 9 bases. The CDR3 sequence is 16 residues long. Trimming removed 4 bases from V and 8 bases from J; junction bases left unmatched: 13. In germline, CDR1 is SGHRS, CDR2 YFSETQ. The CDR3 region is CASSLNTGTGMYIQYF. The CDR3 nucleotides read TGCGCCAGCAGCCTAAATACCGGGACAGGGATGTACATTCAGTACTTC.

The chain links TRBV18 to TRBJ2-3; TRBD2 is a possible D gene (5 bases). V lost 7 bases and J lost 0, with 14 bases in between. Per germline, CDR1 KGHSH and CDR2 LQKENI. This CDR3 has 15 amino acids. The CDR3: CASCRRQPSTDTQYF. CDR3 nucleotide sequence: TGTGCCAGCTGCCGGAGGCAACCTAGCACAGATACGCAGTATTTT.

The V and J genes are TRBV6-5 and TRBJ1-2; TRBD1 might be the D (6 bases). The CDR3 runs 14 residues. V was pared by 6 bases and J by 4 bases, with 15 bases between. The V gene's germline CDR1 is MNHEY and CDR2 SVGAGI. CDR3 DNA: TGTGCCAGCAGGCAACAGGGTATGGGCTATGGCTACACCTTC. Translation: CASRQQGMGYGYTF.